Listed below are T cell receptor beta chains from one sample, sequenced in a study of radiation and T cells in renal cell carcinoma. TCRdb's copy holds only in-frame clones and misses some; the assay was immunoSEQ multiplex PCR. The profile covers about 140,000 clones, with around 78% appearing a single time and around a quarter taken by the ten largest. The sample in question was blood, obtained from a patient whose treatment included radiotherapy and nephrectomy. These TCRs come from a woman between 45 and 65 years old with renal cell carcinoma. Each CDR3 is given with its conserved first and last residue. Each record gives: D gene, V gene, CDR3 length, clone size, J gene, CDR3 protein, CDR3 DNA. A D gene is named only where the DNA matches it firmly. Clone sizes are given selectively: once, few, many, or a class where the clone is expanded.

D: -; V: TRBV25-1; length: 15; size: -; J: TRBJ1-1; CDR3: CASSGFGGKGTEAFF; DNA: TGTGCCAGCAGTGGATTTGGGGGAAAGGGCACTGAAGCTTTCTTT
D: -; V: TRBV19; length: 14; size: few; J: TRBJ1-5; CDR3: CASNMGPPRQPQHF; DNA: TGTGCCAGTAACATGGGCCCCCCACGGCAGCCCCAGCATTTT
D: -; V: TRBV10-2; length: 13; size: -; J: TRBJ2-7; CDR3: CASSGGTFYEQYF; DNA: TGCGCCAGCAGTGGCGGGACTTTCTACGAGCAGTACTTC
D: TRBD2; V: TRBV11-2; length: 17; size: -; J: TRBJ2-1; CDR3: CASSLRRGLATYNEQFF; DNA: TGTGCCAGCAGTCTACGTAGGGGACTAGCGACCTACAATGAGCAGTTCTTC
D: -; V: TRBV2; length: 11; size: -; J: TRBJ2-5; CDR3: CASSPYSAQYF; DNA: TGTGCCAGCAGCCCGTATTCGGCCCAGTACTTC
D: -; V: TRBV25-1; length: 15; size: -; J: TRBJ1-6; CDR3: CASSESGVWGSPLHF; DNA: TGTGCCAGCAGTGAATCGGGAGTCTGGGGTTCACCCCTCCACTTT
D: TRBD2; V: TRBV7-2; length: 15; size: -; J: TRBJ2-1; CDR3: CASSLVAGVGNEQFF; DNA: TGTGCCAGCAGCTTAGTAGCGGGAGTAGGAAATGAGCAGTTCTTC
D: -; V: TRBV9; length: 14; size: -; J: TRBJ1-1; CDR3: CASSVALGVSEAFF; DNA: TGTGCCAGCAGCGTAGCCCTCGGGGTTAGTGAAGCTTTCTTT
D: -; V: TRBV5-6; length: 17; size: -; J: TRBJ1-3; CDR3: CASSLGDRMIAGNTIYF; DNA: TGTGCCAGCAGCTTGGGAGACAGGATGATAGCTGGAAACACCATATATTTT
D: -; V: TRBV10-3; length: 11; size: -; J: TRBJ1-1; CDR3: CASKEDTEAFF; DNA: TGTGCCTCCAAGGAGGACACTGAAGCTTTCTTT
D: -; V: TRBV27; length: 13; size: -; J: TRBJ1-3; CDR3: CASSQGLGNTIYF; DNA: TGTGCCAGCAGCCAAGGGCTCGGAAACACCATATATTTT
D: -; V: TRBV27; length: 13; size: -; J: TRBJ2-2; CDR3: CASRTANTGELFF; DNA: TGTGCCAGCCGGACAGCGAACACCGGGGAGCTGTTTTTT
D: -; V: TRBV6-1; length: 13; size: -; J: TRBJ2-7; CDR3: CASSQEASYEQYF; DNA: TGTGCCAGCAGCCAAGAGGCGTCCTACGAGCAGTACTTC
D: -; V: TRBV7-2; length: 16; size: once; J: TRBJ1-4; CDR3: CASSLVAIRGTEKLFF; DNA: TGTGCCAGCAGCTTAGTCGCCATCAGGGGTACTGAAAAACTGTTTTTT
D: TRBD1; V: TRBV4-3; length: 14; size: -; J: TRBJ1-1; CDR3: CASSQDGDRGKAFF; DNA: TGCGCCAGCAGCCAAGATGGGGACAGGGGTAAAGCTTTCTTT
D: -; V: TRBV7-2; length: 13; size: once; J: TRBJ2-1; CDR3: CASSEARIGSEFF; DNA: TGTGCCAGCAGCGAGGCTAGGATCGGGTCGGAGTTCTTC
D: -; V: TRBV11-2; length: 14; size: -; J: TRBJ2-7; CDR3: CASSLTSESHEQYF; DNA: TGTGCCAGCAGCTTGACCTCGGAGTCCCACGAGCAGTACTTC
D: -; V: TRBV14; length: 13; size: -; J: TRBJ2-7; CDR3: CASSPTRLYEQYF; DNA: TGTGCCAGCAGCCCAACCCGTCTATACGAGCAGTACTTC
D: -; V: TRBV4-3; length: 16; size: -; J: TRBJ2-2; CDR3: CASSQEGAANTGELFF; DNA: TGCGCCAGCAGCCAAGAGGGAGCGGCGAACACCGGGGAGCTGTTTTTT
D: -; V: TRBV28; length: 19; size: -; J: TRBJ1-1; CDR3: CASSYTIRQGRAMNTEAFF; DNA: TGTGCCAGCAGTTACACAATTAGACAAGGCCGCGCCATGAACACTGAAGCTTTCTTT
D: TRBD1; V: TRBV28; length: 16; size: -; J: TRBJ2-7; CDR3: CASSQRSGGLRGEQYF; DNA: TGTGCCAGCAGCCAACGGTCAGGGGGCCTGCGTGGCGAGCAGTACTTC
D: -; V: TRBV6-6; length: 13; size: -; J: TRBJ1-1; CDR3: CASSYSENTEAFF; DNA: TGTGCCAGCAGTTACTCGGAGAACACTGAAGCTTTCTTT
D: -; V: TRBV6-6; length: 13; size: -; J: TRBJ1-6; CDR3: CASSYSWNSPLHF; DNA: TGTGCCAGCAGTTACTCCTGGAATTCACCCCTCCACTTT
D: -; V: TRBV4-3; length: 15; size: -; J: TRBJ1-3; CDR3: CASSLHTDSGNTIYF; DNA: TGCGCCAGCAGCCTTCACACAGACTCTGGAAACACCATATATTTT
D: -; V: TRBV5-6; length: 14; size: -; J: TRBJ1-4; CDR3: CASSRARQREKLFF; DNA: TGTGCCAGCAGCCGCGCCCGACAGAGGGAAAAACTGTTTTTT
D: -; V: TRBV28; length: 14; size: -; J: TRBJ1-1; CDR3: CASRPTVANTEAFF; DNA: TGTGCCAGCAGGCCTACAGTTGCGAACACTGAAGCTTTCTTT
D: TRBD2; V: TRBV6-5; length: 15; size: -; J: TRBJ2-1; CDR3: CASSYGTSGKNEQFF; DNA: TGTGCCAGCAGTTACGGGACTAGCGGGAAAAATGAGCAGTTCTTC
D: TRBD1; V: TRBV9; length: 16; size: -; J: TRBJ2-7; CDR3: CASSVGQGASSYEQYF; DNA: TGTGCCAGCAGCGTAGGACAGGGGGCTAGCTCCTACGAGCAGTACTTC
D: TRBD1; V: TRBV6-5; length: 13; size: -; J: TRBJ2-5; CDR3: CASRGTDQETQYF; DNA: TGTGCCAGCAGGGGGACAGACCAAGAGACCCAGTACTTC
D: -; V: TRBV28; length: 16; size: -; J: TRBJ2-2; CDR3: CASSSAGTENTGELFF; DNA: TGTGCCAGCAGTTCAGCCGGGACGGAGAACACCGGGGAGCTGTTTTTT
D: -; V: TRBV4-3; length: 17; size: -; J: TRBJ1-5; CDR3: CASSQDIQGDSNQPQHF; DNA: TGCGCCAGCAGCCAAGATATCCAGGGCGATAGCAATCAGCCCCAGCATTTT
D: -; V: TRBV29-1; length: 13; size: -; J: TRBJ1-4; CDR3: CSVRMGGEEKLFF; DNA: TGCAGCGTCAGGATGGGGGGTGAGGAAAAACTGTTTTTT
D: -; V: TRBV7-8; length: 14; size: -; J: TRBJ2-3; CDR3: CASSVGGGQDTQYF; DNA: TGTGCCAGCAGCGTAGGGGGAGGGCAAGATACGCAGTATTTT
D: TRBD1; V: TRBV28; length: 15; size: few; J: TRBJ1-1; CDR3: CASSLSGQGEEKLIF; DNA: TGTGCCAGCAGTTTATCCGGACAGGGCGAAGAGAAGCTTATCTTT
D: TRBD1; V: TRBV27; length: 14; size: -; J: TRBJ1-1; CDR3: CASSTNRGLAEAFF; DNA: TGTGCCAGCAGTACAAACAGGGGACTCGCTGAAGCTTTCTTT
D: -; V: TRBV25-1; length: 14; size: few; J: TRBJ1-1; CDR3: CASTPLLANTEAFF; DNA: TGTGCCAGCACCCCATTACTTGCGAACACTGAAGCTTTCTTT
D: -; V: TRBV6-5; length: 13; size: once; J: TRBJ1-5; CDR3: CASSYSWLQPQHF; DNA: TGTGCCAGCAGTTACTCATGGCTTCAGCCCCAGCATTTT
D: TRBD1; V: TRBV18; length: 15; size: -; J: TRBJ1-2; CDR3: CASSPRGDSNYGYTF; DNA: TGTGCCAGCTCACCTCGAGGGGACAGTAACTATGGCTACACCTTC
D: -; V: TRBV19; length: 13; size: -; J: TRBJ2-1; CDR3: CASSPVTDNEQFF; DNA: TGTGCCAGTAGCCCCGTGACAGACAATGAGCAGTTCTTC
D: -; V: TRBV5-1; length: 12; size: once; J: TRBJ1-2; CDR3: CASSLNIDGYTF; DNA: TGCGCCAGCAGCTTAAACATCGATGGCTACACCTTC
D: -; V: TRBV9; length: 15; size: -; J: TRBJ1-1; CDR3: CASSAAPRVGTEAFF; DNA: TGTGCCAGCAGCGCAGCCCCCAGGGTTGGTACTGAAGCTTTCTTT
D: TRBD1; V: TRBV2; length: 15; size: -; J: TRBJ1-2; CDR3: CASSTRTGVNYGYTF; DNA: TGTGCCAGCAGTACCAGGACAGGGGTTAACTATGGCTACACCTTC
D: -; V: TRBV5-6; length: 13; size: -; J: TRBJ1-6; CDR3: CASSHKGYSPLHF; DNA: TGTGCCAGCAGCCATAAAGGGTATTCACCCCTCCACTTT
D: -; V: TRBV30; length: 14; size: -; J: TRBJ1-2; CDR3: CAWSLRGANYGYTF; DNA: TGTGCCTGGAGCCTACGGGGGGCGAACTATGGCTACACCTTC
D: TRBD1; V: TRBV5-6; length: 16; size: -; J: TRBJ2-1; CDR3: CASRNPRDSLYNEQFF; DNA: TGTGCCAGCAGAAACCCCCGGGACAGCTTATACAATGAGCAGTTCTTC
D: -; V: TRBV10-1; length: 13; size: -; J: TRBJ2-5; CDR3: CASSAERQETQYF; DNA: TGCGCCAGCAGTGCCGAACGACAAGAGACCCAGTACTTC
D: TRBD2; V: TRBV6-5; length: 14; size: -; J: TRBJ2-7; CDR3: CASSSRLAGNEQYF; DNA: TGTGCCAGCAGTTCACGACTAGCGGGGAACGAGCAGTACTTC
D: -; V: TRBV2; length: 14; size: few; J: TRBJ2-5; CDR3: CASSESLTRWTQYF; DNA: TGTGCCAGCAGTGAGAGCCTAACGAGGTGGACCCAGTACTTC
D: -; V: TRBV27; length: 18; size: once; J: TRBJ1-6; CDR3: CASSLYNWGGSYNSPLHF; DNA: TGTGCCAGCAGTTTATACAACTGGGGAGGTTCCTATAATTCACCCCTCCACTTT
D: -; V: TRBV6-1; length: 15; size: -; J: TRBJ2-7; CDR3: CASSGWHQSSYEQYF; DNA: TGTGCCAGCAGTGGGTGGCACCAAAGCTCCTACGAGCAGTACTTC
D: -; V: TRBV6-5; length: 16; size: -; J: TRBJ1-3; CDR3: CASSYTGQPSGNTIYF; DNA: TGTGCCAGCAGTTACACCGGACAGCCTTCGGGAAACACCATATATTTT
D: -; V: TRBV9; length: 14; size: -; J: TRBJ1-6; CDR3: CASSVGGANSPLHF; DNA: TGTGCCAGCAGCGTCGGGGGGGCAAACTCACCCCTCCACTTT
D: -; V: TRBV5-6; length: 15; size: -; J: TRBJ1-2; CDR3: CASSLAADRQYGYTF; DNA: TGTGCCAGCAGCTTGGCCGCCGACAGGCAGTATGGCTACACCTTC